This T cell receptor beta chain was sequenced for a study of Ad26.COV2.S vaccination and SARS-CoV-2 variants. About the study: Participant was drawn from the COV1001 Ad26.COV2.S trial arm. Ad26.COV2.S, an intramuscular injection, was given once or twice 56 days apart. Notes on the study in general: Analytic work on TCR breadth and depth might have understated the full extent of total T cell responses.

Treatment noted: roughly 18 received Ad26.COV2.S at low or high dose, single or two shots; five or six received placebo; per-sample allocation not given. The samples were gathered on day 63 after the first injection of vaccine or placebo. The vaccine delivered Wuhan-strain SARS-CoV-2 spike through an Ad26 vector. Assay used: immunoSEQ multiplex PCR; TCRdb lists only in-frame clones, some missing. The sample records approximately 340,000 clones, more than 75% being singletons. Of note for this clone: Its target is not known.

The CDR3 contains 14 residues. CDR1 and CDR2 from the germline V gene are SGHNT and YENEEA. The ends were cut back, 5 bases at V and 2 bases at J, with 12 bases in the middle. The receptor comes from a person aged 18-60 years who received the Ad26.COV2.S COVID-19 vaccine or a placebo. The source was peripheral blood, collected in a trial of Ad26.COV2.S vaccine versus placebo. This sequence joins TRBV11-3 and TRBJ2-5; D might be TRBD2 (6 bases). The CDR3 sequence is CASSPPGRQETQYF. CDR3 sequence (DNA): TGTGCCAGCAGCCCCCCGGGGAGGCAAGAGACCCAGTACTTC.